This T cell receptor (beta chain) was sequenced in a study of blood T cell repertoires in COVID-19. Method: immunoSEQ multiplex PCR; TCRdb's copy keeps in-frame clones and lacks some. The sample yields about 110,000 clones, 71% seen once. CDR3 length: 14 residues. CDR1 and CDR2 (germline): SNHLY, FYNNEI. Trimming removed 7 bases from V and 0 bases from J, with 12 bases in between. V usage is TRBV2 and J usage is TRBJ1-1; TRBD1 is a possible D gene (6 bases). The TCR comes from a human donor with acute or convalescent COVID-19. The donor label of this sample is uncertain. Source material: peripheral blood. For the CDR3, the DNA is TGTGCCAGCAAAGGGGGACGGATGAACACTGAAGCTTTCTTT. Protein product: CASKGGRMNTEAFF.